The clone carrying this TCR beta chain was observed a handful of times. The antigen is not known. CDR3 length equals 15 residues. V gave up 2 bases and J gave up 3 bases, with 13 bases separating them. Germline CDR1 is MNHEY and CDR2 is SVGAGI. This record belongs to a study of beta chain features in type 1 diabetes. Study results and caveats: It was among patients, rather than healthy donors, that naive, central memory and Treg TCRB repertoires appeared more similar.

What was sequenced were expressed TCRB transcripts, since all of the isolated RNA had been reverse transcribed. About 3.6 million reads per sample on average were obtained from naive, central memory and regulatory T cell samples. Profiled with immunoSEQ multiplex PCR; TCRdb holds only in-frame clones, not every one. The sample consists of hundreds of thousands of clones, 14% of them appearing once. The sequenced sample was central memory CD4+ T cells from blood. The chain has TRBV6-5 and TRBJ1-1; the D is unclear. The TCR sequence derives from a man between 25 and 39 years old in good health. Here the CDR3 DNA reads TGTGCCAGCAGTTACGGGCAAGCAGGATACACTGAAGCTTTCTTT. It is translated as CASSYGQAGYTEAFF.